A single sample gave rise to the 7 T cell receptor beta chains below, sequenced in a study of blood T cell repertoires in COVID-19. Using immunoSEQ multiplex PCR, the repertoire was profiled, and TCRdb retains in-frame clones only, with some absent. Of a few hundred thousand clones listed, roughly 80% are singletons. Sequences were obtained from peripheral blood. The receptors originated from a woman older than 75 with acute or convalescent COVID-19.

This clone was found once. The CDR3 DNA reads as TGTGCCAGTAGTATATCTAGTTTCATGAACACTGAAGCTTTCTTT. Protein sequence: CASSISSFMNTEAFF. The chain combines TRBV19 with TRBJ1-1, with D unresolved. The CDR3 sequence is 15 residues long. CDR1 and CDR2 (germline): LNHDA, SQIVND (reference sequence). V shed 2 bases and J shed 0 bases, with 10 bases lying between them.

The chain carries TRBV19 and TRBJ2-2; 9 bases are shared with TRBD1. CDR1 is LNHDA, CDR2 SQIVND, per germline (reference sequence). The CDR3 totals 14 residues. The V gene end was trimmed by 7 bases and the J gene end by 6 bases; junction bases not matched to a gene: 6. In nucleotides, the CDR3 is TGTGCCAGTACGGGGACAGGGTGGGCCGGGGAGCTGTTTTTT. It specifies CASTGTGWAGELFF.

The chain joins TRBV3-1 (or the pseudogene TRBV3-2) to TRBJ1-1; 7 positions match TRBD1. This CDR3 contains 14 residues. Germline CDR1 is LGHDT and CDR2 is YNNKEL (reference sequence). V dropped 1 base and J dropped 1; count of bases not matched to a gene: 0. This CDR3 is CASSQGDRNTEAFF. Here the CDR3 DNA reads TGTGCCAGCAGCCAAGGGGACAGGAACACTGAAGCTTTCTTT.

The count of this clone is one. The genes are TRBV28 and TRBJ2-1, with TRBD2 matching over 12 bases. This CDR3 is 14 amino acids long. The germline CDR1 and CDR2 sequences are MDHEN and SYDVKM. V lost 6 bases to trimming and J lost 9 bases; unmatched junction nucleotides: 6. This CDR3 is CASSRTSGNIEQFF. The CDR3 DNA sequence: TGTGCCAGCAGCCGGACTAGCGGGAACATTGAGCAGTTCTTC.

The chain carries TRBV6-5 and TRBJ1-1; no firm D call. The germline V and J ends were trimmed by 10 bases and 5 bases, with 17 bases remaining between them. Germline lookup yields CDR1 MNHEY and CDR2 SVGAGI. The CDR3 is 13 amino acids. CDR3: CATRSPRRTEAFF. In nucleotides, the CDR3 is TGTGCCACTCGGTCCCCCCGGAGAACTGAAGCTTTCTTT.

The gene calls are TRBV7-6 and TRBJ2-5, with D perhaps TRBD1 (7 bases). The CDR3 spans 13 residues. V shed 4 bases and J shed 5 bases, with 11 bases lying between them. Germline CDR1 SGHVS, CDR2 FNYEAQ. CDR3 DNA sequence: TGTGCCAGCAGCTGGGCAGGGGGGGAGACCCAGTACTTC. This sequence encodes CASSWAGGETQYF.

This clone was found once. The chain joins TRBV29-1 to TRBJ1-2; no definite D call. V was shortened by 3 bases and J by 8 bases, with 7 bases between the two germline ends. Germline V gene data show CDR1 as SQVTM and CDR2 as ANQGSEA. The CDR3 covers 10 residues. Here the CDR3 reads CSVEGLGYTF. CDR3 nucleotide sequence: TGCAGCGTTGAGGGCCTCGGCTACACCTTC. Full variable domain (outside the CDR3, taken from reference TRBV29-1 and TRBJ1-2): SAVISQKPSRDICQRGTSLTIQCQVDSQVTMMFWYRQQPGQSLTLIATANQGSEATYESGFVIDKFPISRPNLTFSTLTVSNMSPEDSSIYLCSVEGLGYTFGSGTRLTVV.